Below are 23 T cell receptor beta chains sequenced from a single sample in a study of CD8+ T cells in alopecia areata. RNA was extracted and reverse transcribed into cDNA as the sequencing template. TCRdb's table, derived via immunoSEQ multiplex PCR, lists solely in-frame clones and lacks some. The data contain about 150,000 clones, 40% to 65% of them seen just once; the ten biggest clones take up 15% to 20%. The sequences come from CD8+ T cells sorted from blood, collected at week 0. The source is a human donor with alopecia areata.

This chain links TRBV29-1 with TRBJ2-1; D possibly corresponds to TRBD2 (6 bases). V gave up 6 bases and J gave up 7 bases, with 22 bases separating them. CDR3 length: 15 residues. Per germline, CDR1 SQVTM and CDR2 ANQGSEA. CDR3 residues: CSVPSGVKSGNEQFF. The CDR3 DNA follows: TGCAGCGTACCGTCGGGGGTTAAGAGTGGTAATGAGCAGTTCTTC.

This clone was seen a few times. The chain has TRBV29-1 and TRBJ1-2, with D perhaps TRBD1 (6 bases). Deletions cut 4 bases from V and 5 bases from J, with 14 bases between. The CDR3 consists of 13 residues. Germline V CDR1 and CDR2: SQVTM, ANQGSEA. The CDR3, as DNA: TGCAGCGTTGTGGACAGTTTAGGATATGGCTACACCTTC. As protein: CSVVDSLGYGYTF.

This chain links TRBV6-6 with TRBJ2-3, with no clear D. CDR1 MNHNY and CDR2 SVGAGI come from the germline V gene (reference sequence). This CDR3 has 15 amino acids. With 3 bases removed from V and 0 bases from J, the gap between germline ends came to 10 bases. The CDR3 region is CASSYWSSSTDTQYF. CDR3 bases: TGTGCCAGCAGTTATTGGTCTTCTAGCACAGATACGCAGTATTTT.

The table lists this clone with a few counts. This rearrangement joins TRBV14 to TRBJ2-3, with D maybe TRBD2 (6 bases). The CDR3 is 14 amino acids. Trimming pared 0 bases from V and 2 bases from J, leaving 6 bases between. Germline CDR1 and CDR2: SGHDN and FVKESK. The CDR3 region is CASSQEDYTDTQYF. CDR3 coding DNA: TGTGCCAGCAGCCAAGAGGACTACACAGATACGCAGTATTTT.

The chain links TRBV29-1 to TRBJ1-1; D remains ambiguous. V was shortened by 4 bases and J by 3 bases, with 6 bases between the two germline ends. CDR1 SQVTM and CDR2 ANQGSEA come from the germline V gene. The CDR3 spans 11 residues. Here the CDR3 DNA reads TGCAGCGTTGTCAAAGACACTGAAGCTTTCTTT. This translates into CSVVKDTEAFF.

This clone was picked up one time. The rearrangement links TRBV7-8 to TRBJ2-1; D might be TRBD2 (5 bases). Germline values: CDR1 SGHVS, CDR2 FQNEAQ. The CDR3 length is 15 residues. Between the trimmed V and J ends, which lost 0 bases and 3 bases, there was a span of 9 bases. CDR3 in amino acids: CASSLAPGSYNEQFF. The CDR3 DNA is TGTGCCAGCAGCTTAGCTCCGGGAAGCTACAATGAGCAGTTCTTC.

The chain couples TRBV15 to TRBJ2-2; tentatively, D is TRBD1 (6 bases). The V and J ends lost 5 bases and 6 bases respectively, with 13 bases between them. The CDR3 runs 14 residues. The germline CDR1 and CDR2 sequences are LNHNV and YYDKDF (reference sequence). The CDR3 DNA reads TGTGCCACCAGCGCCCCAGAGGGGGCCGGGGAGCTGTTTTTT. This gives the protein CATSAPEGAGELFF.

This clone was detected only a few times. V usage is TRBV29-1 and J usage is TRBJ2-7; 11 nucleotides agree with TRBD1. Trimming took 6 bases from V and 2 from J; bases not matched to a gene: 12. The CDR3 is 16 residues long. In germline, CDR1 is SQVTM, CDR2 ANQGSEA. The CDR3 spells CSVVPPGQGDTYEQYF. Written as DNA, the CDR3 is TGCAGCGTCGTTCCCCCGGGACAGGGGGACACCTACGAGCAGTACTTC.

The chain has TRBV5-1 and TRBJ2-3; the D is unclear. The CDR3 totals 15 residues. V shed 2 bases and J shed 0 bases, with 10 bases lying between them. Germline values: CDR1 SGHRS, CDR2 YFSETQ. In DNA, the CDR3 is TGCGCCAGCAGCTTAAAGAAGAGCAGCACAGATACGCAGTATTTT. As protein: CASSLKKSSTDTQYF. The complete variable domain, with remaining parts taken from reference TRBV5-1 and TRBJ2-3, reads KAGVTQTPRYLIKTRGQQVTLSCSPISGHRSVSWYQQTPGQGLQFLFEYFSETQRNKGNFPGRFSGRQFSNSRSEMNVSTLELGDSALYLCASSLKKSSTDTQYFGPGTRLTVL.

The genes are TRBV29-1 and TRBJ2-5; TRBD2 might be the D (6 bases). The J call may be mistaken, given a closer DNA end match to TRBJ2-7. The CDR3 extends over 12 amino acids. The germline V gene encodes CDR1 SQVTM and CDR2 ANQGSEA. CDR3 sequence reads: CSVEGRRGEQYF. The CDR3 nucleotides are TGCAGCGTTGAAGGGCGGAGGGGCGAGCAGTACTTC.

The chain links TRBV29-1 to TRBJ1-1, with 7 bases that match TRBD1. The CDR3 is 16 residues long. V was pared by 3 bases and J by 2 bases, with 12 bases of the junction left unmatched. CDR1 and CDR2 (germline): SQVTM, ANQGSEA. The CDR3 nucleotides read TGCAGCGTTGATCCTCAAGGCGGACAGGACAACACTGAAGCTTTCTTT. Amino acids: CSVDPQGGQDNTEAFF.

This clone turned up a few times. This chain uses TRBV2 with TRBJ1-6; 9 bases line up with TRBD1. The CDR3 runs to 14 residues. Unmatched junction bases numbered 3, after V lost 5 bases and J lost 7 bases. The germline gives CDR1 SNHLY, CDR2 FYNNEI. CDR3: CASSPGTGNSPLHF. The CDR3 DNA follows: TGTGCCAGCAGTCCTGGGACAGGGAATTCACCCCTCCACTTT.

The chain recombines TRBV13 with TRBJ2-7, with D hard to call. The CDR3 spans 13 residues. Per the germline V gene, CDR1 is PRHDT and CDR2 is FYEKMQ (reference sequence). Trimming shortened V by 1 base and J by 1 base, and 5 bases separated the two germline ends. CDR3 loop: CASSLVGSYEQYF. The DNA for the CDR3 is TGTGCCAGCAGCTTAGTCGGGTCCTACGAGCAGTACTTC.

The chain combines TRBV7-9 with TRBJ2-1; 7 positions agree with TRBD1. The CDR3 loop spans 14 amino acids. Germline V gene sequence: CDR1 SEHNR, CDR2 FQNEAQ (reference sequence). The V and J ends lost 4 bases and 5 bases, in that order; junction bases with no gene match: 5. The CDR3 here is CASSSPGQNNEQFF. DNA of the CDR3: TGTGCCAGCAGCTCACCGGGACAGAACAATGAGCAGTTCTTC. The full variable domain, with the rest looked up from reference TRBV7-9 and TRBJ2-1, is DTGVSQNPRHKITKRGQNVTFRCDPISEHNRLYWYRQTLGQGPEFLTYFQNEAQLEKSRLLSDRFSAERPKGSFSTLEIQRTEQGDSAMYLCASSSPGQNNEQFFGPGTRLTVL.

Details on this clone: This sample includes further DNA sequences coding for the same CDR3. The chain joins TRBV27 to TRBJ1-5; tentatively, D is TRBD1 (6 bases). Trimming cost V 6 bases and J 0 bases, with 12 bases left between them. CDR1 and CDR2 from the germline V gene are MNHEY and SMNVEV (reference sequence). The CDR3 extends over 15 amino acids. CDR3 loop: CASSLDRGSNQPQHF. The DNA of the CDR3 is TGTGCCAGCAGCCTGGACAGAGGTAGCAATCAGCCCCAGCATTTT.

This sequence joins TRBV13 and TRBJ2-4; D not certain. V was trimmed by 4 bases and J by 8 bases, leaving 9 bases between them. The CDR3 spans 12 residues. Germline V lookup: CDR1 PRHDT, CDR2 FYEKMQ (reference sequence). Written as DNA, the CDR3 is TGTGCCAGCAGCTCCGGAGTTGACATTCAGTACTTC. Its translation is CASSSGVDIQYF.

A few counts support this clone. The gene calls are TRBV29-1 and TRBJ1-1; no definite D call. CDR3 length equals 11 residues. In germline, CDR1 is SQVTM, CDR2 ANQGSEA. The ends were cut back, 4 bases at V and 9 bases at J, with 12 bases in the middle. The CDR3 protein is CSVGLGVQAFF. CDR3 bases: TGCAGCGTTGGGCTTGGAGTACAAGCTTTCTTT.

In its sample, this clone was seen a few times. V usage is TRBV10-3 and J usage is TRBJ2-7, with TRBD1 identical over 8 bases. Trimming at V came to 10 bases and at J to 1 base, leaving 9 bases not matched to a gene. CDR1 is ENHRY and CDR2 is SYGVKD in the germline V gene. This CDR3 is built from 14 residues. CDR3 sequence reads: CAKSIGQGSYEQYF. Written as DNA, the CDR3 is TGTGCCAAAAGTATCGGACAGGGATCCTACGAGCAGTACTTC.

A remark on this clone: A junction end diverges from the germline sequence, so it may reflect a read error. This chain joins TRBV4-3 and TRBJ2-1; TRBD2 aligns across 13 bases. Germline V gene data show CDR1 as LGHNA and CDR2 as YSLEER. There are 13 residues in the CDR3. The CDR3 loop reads CASSRGLAGEHIF. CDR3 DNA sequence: TGCGCCAGCAGCCGAGGACTAGCGGGGGAGCACATCTTC.

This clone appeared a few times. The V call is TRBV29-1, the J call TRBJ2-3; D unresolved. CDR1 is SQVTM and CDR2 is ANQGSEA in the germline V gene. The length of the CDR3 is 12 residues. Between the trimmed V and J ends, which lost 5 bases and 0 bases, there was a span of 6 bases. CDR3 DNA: TGCAGCGTTCGAGCTAGCACAGATACGCAGTATTTT. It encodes CSVRASTDTQYF.

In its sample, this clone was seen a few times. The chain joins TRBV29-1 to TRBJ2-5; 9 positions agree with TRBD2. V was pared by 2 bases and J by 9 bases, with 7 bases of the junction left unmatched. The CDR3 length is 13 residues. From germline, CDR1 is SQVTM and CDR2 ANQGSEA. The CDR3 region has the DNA TGCAGCGTTGAATCGGGTAGCGGGGGATCCCAGTACTTC. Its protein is CSVESGSGGSQYF.

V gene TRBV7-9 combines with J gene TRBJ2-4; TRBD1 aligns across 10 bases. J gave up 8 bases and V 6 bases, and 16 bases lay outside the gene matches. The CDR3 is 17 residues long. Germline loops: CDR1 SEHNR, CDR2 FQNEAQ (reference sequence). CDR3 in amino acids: CASRLVEDGDRGHIQYF. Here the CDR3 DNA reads TGTGCCAGCAGGCTAGTAGAGGATGGGGACAGGGGACACATTCAGTACTTC.

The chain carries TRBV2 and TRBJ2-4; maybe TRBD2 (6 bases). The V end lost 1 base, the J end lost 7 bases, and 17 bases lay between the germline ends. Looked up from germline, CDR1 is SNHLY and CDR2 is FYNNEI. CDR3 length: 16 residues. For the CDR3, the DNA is TGTGCCAGCAGTGAAGGGCCGGGGTGGAGGGGTAACATTCAGTACTTC. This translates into CASSEGPGWRGNIQYF.